The rows below give T cell receptor beta chains drawn from one sample of a study of low-dose radiotherapy and immunotherapy resistance in tumors. TCRdb recomputed calls from the reads with MiXCR, one row per CDR3 protein. The data hold tens of thousands of distinct CDR3 sequences, with roughly 19% observed a single time. The source was PBMCs, collected after low-dose radiotherapy plus immunotherapy. All receptors derive from a female donor with ovarian cancer. Both conserved end residues are part of each CDR3. A D gene is named only where the DNA matches it firmly. Some rows mark clone size as missing; the rest say once, few, many or name a class of expanded clone.

v_gene	len	d_gene	abundance	j_gene	CDR3nt	CDR3aa
TRBV4-1	16	TRBD1	many	TRBJ2-3	TGCGCCAGCAGCCAAGGTAGTAGGGGGCCGGAGGATACGCAGTATTTT	CASSQGSRGPEDTQYF
TRBV5-1	14	-	many	TRBJ1-1	TGCGCCAGCAGCTTGGATGGAGGGGAAGGTGAAGCTTTCTTT	CASSLDGGEGEAFF
TRBV4-3	15	TRBD1	many	TRBJ2-5	TGCGCCAGCAGCCAGGCTGGGACAGGGCAAGAGACCCAGTACTTC	CASSQAGTGQETQYF
TRBV15	15	-	many	TRBJ2-7	TGTGCCACCAGCAGAGATCTGGCAGGGGTAGGCGAGCAGTACTTC	CATSRDLAGVGEQYF
TRBV6-2/TRBV6-3	14	-	many	TRBJ1-2	TGTGCCAGCAGTTACCGGCGGGGGCGAGATGGCTACACCTTC	CASSYRRGRDGYTF
TRBV14	13	TRBD1	many	TRBJ1-6	TGTGCCAGCAGCCAGGCGACAGGGTCAACCCTCCACTTT	CASSQATGSTLHF
TRBV11-2	13	TRBD2	many	TRBJ2-5	TGTGCCAGCAGCCCCCTAGCGGGAGAGACCCAGTACTTC	CASSPLAGETQYF
TRBV6-1	16	-	many	TRBJ2-2	TGTGCCAGCAGTCCCGTGGTCCAGGGAGGTACCGGGGAGCTGTTTTTT	CASSPVVQGGTGELFF
TRBV7-2	14	-	many	TRBJ1-6	TGTGCCAGCAGCTTAAGGGGACTCAATTCACCCCTCCACTTT	CASSLRGLNSPLHF
TRBV7-2	15	-	many	TRBJ2-2	TGTGCCAGCAGCCTTACAGGGATCGGGACCGGGGAGCTGTTTTTT	CASSLTGIGTGELFF
TRBV6-2/TRBV6-3	12	-	few	TRBJ1-4	TGTGCCAGCAGGGGCATCAATGAAAAACTGTTTTTT	CASRGINEKLFF
TRBV5-1	14	-	many	TRBJ1-1	TGCGCCAGCAGCTTATCCATCATGAACACTGAAGCTTTCTTT	CASSLSIMNTEAFF
TRBV20-1	15	TRBD2	many	TRBJ2-3	TGCAGTGCGAGACTTACAGCGGGAGTCACAGATACGCAGTATTTT	CSARLTAGVTDTQYF
TRBV11-3	14	-	-	TRBJ1-3	TGTGCCAGCAGCCAACAGGGAACTGGAAACACCATATATTTT	CASSQQGTGNTIYF
TRBV7-2	11	-	few	TRBJ2-3	TGTGCCAGCAGCCGGGCCCCTACGCAGTATTTT	CASSRAPTQYF
TRBV20-1	12	TRBD1	many	TRBJ1-2	TGCAGTGCTATGGGACAGGGCTATGGCTACACCTTC	CSAMGQGYGYTF